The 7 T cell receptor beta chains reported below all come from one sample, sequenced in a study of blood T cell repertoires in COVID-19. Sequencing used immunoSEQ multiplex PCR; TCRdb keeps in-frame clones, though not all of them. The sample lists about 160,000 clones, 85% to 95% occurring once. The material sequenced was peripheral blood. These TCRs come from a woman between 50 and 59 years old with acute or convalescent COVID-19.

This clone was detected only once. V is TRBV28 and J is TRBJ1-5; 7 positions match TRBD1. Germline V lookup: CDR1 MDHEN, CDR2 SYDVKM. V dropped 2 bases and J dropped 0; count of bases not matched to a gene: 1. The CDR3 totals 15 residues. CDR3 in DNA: TGTGCCAGCAGTTTAAGGGGGCTTAGCAATCAGCCCCAGCATTTT. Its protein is CASSLRGLSNQPQHF.

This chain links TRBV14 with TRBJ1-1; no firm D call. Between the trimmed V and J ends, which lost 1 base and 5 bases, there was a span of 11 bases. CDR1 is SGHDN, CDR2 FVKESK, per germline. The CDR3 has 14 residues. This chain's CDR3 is CASSQGAIETEAFF. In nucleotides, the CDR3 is TGTGCCAGCAGCCAAGGGGCGATAGAAACTGAAGCTTTCTTT.

The CDR3, as DNA: TGTGCCAGCAGCCCGAGTACCACCGGGGAGCTGTTTTTT. It is translated as CASSPSTTGELFF. The chain joins TRBV7-3 to TRBJ2-2; D remains ambiguous. Trimming cost V 5 bases and J 4 bases, with 8 bases left between them. This CDR3 comprises 13 residues. CDR1 SGHTA and CDR2 FQGTGA come from the germline V gene.

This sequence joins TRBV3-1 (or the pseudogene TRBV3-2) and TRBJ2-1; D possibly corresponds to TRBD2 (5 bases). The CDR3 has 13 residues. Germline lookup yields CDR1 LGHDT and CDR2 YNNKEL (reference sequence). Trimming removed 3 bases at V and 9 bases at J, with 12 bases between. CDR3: CASSHNQDSEQFF. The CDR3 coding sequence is TGTGCCAGCAGCCACAATCAGGACTCTGAGCAGTTCTTC.

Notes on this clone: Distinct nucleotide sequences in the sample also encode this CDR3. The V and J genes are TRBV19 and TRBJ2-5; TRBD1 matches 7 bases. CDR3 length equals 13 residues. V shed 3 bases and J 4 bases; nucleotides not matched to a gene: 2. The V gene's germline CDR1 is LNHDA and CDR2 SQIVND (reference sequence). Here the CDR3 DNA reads TGTGCCAGTAGTATCGCAGGGGGAGAGACCCAGTACTTC. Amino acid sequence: CASSIAGGETQYF.

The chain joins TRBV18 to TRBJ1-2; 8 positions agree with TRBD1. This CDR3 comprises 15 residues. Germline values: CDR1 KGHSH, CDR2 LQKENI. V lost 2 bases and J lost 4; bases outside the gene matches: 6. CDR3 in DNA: TGTGCCAGCTCACCAACAGGGGGTCGGAGCTATGGCTACACCTTC. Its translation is CASSPTGGRSYGYTF.

Written as DNA, the CDR3 is TGTGCCAGTAGAACCGACAGGGCCTATGGCTACACCTTC. Its translation: CASRTDRAYGYTF. V gene TRBV19 combines with J gene TRBJ1-2; 7 bases match TRBD1. With V trimmed by 6 bases and J by 4 bases, 5 bases remained unmatched. The CDR3 totals 13 residues. CDR1 is LNHDA, CDR2 SQIVND, per germline (reference sequence).